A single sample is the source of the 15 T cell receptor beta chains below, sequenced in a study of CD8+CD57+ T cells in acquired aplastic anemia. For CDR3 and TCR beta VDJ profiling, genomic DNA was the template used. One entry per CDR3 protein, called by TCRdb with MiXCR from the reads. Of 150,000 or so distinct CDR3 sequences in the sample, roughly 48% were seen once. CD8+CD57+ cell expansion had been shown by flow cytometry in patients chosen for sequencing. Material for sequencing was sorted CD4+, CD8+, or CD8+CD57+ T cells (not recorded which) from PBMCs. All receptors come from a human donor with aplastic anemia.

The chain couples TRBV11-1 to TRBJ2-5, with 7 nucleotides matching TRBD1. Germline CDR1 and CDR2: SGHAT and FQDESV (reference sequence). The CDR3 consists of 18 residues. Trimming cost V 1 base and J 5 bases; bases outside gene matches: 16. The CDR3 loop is CASSLVLGTEGSKETQYF. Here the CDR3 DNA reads TGTGCCAGCAGCTTAGTCTTGGGGACAGAGGGGTCGAAGGAGACCCAGTACTTC.

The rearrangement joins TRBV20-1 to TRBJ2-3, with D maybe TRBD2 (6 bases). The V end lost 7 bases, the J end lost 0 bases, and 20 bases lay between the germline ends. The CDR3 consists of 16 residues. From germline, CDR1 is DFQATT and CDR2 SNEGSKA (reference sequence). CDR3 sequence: CSGSNTSYGSTDTQYF. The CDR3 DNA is TGCAGTGGCTCGAACACTAGCTATGGTAGCACAGATACGCAGTATTTT.

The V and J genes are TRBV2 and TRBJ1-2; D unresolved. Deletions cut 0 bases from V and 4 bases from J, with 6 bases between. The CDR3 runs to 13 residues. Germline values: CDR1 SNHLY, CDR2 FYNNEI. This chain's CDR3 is CASSEAFSYGYTF. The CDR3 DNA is TGTGCCAGCAGTGAAGCCTTCAGCTATGGCTACACCTTC.

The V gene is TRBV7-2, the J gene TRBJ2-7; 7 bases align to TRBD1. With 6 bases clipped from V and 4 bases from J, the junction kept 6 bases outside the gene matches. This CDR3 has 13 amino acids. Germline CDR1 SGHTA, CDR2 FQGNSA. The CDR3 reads CASRETGRYEQYF. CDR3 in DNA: TGTGCCAGCAGAGAGACAGGGCGGTACGAGCAGTACTTC.

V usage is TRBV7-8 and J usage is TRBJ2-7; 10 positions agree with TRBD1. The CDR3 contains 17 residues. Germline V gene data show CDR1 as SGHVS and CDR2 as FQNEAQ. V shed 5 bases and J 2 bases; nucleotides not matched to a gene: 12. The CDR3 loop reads CASSAQLPGQGTYEQYF. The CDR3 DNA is TGTGCCAGCAGCGCCCAACTACCGGGACAGGGGACCTACGAGCAGTACTTC.

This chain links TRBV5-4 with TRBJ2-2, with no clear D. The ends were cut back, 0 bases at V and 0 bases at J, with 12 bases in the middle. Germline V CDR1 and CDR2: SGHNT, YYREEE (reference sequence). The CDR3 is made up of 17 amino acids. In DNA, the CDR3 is TGTGCCAGCAGCTTGGTCGTGTCCAGGCCGAACACCGGGGAGCTGTTTTTT. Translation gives CASSLVVSRPNTGELFF.

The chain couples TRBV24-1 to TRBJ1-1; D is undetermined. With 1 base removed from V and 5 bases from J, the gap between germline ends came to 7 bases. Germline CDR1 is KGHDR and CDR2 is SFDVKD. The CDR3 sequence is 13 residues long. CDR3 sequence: CATSDFAGTEAFF. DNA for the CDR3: TGTGCCACCAGTGATTTTGCCGGGACTGAAGCTTTCTTT.

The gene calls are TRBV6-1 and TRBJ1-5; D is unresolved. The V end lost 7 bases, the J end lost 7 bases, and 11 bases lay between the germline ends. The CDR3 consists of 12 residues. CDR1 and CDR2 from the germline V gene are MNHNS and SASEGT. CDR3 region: CASTQGQQPQHF. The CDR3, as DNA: TGTGCCAGCACCCAAGGGCAACAGCCCCAGCATTTT.

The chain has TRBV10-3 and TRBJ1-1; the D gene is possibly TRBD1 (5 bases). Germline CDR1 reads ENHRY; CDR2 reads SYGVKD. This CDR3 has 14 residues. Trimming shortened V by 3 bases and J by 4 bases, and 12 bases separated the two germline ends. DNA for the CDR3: TGTGCCATCAGTGAATCCGGGGCAGGCACTGAAGCTTTCTTT. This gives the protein CAISESGAGTEAFF.

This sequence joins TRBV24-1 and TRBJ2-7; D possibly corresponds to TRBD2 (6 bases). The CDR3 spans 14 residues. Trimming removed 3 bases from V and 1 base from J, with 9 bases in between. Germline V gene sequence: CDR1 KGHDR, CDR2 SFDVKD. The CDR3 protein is CATSDTGLSYEQYF. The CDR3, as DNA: TGTGCCACCAGTGATACGGGACTTTCCTACGAGCAGTACTTC.

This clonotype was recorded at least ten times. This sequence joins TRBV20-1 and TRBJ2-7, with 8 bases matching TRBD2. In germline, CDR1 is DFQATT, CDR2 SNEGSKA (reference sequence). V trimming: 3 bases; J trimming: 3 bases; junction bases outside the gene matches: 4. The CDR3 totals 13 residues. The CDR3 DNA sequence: TGCAGTGCTAGGAGCGGGAGTAACTACGAGCAGTACTTC. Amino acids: CSARSGSNYEQYF.

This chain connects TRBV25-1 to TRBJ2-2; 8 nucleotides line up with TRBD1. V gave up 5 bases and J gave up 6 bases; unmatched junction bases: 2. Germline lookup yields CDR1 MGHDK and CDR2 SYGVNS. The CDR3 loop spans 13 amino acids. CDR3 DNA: TGTGCCAGCAGTCAGGGGGCCGCCGGGGAGCTGTTTTTT. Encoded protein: CASSQGAAGELFF.

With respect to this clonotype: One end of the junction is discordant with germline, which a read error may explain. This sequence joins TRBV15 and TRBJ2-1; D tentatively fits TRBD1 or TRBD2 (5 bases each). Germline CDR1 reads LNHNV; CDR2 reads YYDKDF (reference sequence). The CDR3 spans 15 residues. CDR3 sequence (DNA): TGCGCCACCAACCGCCGGGACCCCGGGGTTAATGAGCAGTTCTTC. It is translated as CATNRRDPGVNEQFF. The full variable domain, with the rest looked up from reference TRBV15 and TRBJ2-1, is DAMVIQNPRYQVTQFGKPVTLSCSQTLNHNVMYWYQQKSSQAPKLLFHYYDKDFNNEADTPDNFQSRRPNTSFCFLDIRSPGLGDTAMYLCATNRRDPGVNEQFFGPGTRLTVL.

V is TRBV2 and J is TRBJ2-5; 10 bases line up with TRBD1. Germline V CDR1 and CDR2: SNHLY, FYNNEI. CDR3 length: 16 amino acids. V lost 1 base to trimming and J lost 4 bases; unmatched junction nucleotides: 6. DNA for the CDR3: TGTGCCAGCAGTGAAGGGGGACAGGGGATCGGAGAGACCCAGTACTTC. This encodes CASSEGGQGIGETQYF.

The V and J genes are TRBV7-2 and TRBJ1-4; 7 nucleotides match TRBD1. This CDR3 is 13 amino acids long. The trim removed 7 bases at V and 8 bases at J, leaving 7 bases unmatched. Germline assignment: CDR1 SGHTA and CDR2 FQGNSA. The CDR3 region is CASTTGVSEKLFF. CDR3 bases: TGTGCCAGCACCACAGGGGTTAGCGAAAAACTGTTTTTT.